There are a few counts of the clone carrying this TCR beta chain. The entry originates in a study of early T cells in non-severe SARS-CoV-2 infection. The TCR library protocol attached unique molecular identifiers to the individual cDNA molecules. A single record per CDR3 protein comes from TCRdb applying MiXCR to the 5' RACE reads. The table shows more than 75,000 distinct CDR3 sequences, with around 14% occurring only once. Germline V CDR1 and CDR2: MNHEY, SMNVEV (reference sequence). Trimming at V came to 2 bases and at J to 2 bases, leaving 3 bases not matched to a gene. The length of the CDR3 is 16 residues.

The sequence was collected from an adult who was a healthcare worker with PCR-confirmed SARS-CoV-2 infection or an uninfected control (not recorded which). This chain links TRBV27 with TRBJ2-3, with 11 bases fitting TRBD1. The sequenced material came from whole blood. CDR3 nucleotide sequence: TGTGCCAGCAGTTTAGGGACAGGGGGGGTCACAGATACGCAGTATTTT. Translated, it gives CASSLGTGGVTDTQYF.